This T cell receptor (beta chain) was sequenced for a study of blood T cell repertoires in COVID-19 (dated by TCRdb to about 2020). Regarding the study in general: Samples from collaborators originated in the United States, Italy and Spain and spanned both the acute and convalescent phases of COVID-19. Nearly every sample came with metadata listing a de-identified subject ID, COVID-19 status, age in years and sex. Where HLA class I and class II types were available, the types were taken from metadata supplied by the sample provider, not from assay-based typing. The material from the prospective study consisted of cDNA or gDNA derived from T cells, B-cell-depleted T cells, or PBMCs. The repertoires were released in a freely available public database meant as a resource for research on the immune response to SARS-CoV-2. Subjects who had been exposed to COVID-19, were actively infected with it, or had recovered from it provided the deeply sampled blood TCRbeta repertoires that made up the dataset. The samples were drawn from two sources: the first 160 participants of the ongoing ImmuneRACE study, and 1,200 or so subjects contributed by 6 global collaborators. Study-wide conclusions, independent of this receptor: How much clinical and demographic metadata was included differed by source and by participant, and the metadata was provided uncurated.

V and J are trimmed by 4 bases and 3 bases, and the gene matches miss 4 bases of the junction. The germline V gene (reference sequence) provides CDR1 SGHNT and CDR2 YYREEE. There are 14 amino acids in the CDR3, from cysteine to phenylalanine inclusive. The read is trimmed to its CDR3 DNA, 42 bases read in frame from base 1. At one collaborating source in Seattle, patients were enrolled during active infection and were followed longitudinally through the course of disease. The collaborating institutions used their own protocols to collect whole blood in K2EDTA tubes. For TCRbeta analysis, collaborators shipped samples in one of three forms: frozen whole blood, isolated PBMCs, or DNA extracted from either of those sample types. Concerning this clone itself: Its antigen target is currently unknown. No base quality information exists; no much larger clone differs at one position.

TCRbeta CDR3 regions were amplified from genomic DNA using the immunoSEQ Assay, a bias-controlled multiplex PCR. From the authors' description of their analysis: The number of nucleated cells in each sample was estimated by amplification of reference gene primers within the assay. To quantify the absolute abundance of each unique TCRbeta CDR3 rearrangement, sequence reads were collapsed and filtered. For each sample, productive Simpson clonality was calculated as the square root of Simpson's diversity index across productive rearrangements. As stored in TCRdb, this immuneACCESS dataset retains in-frame rearrangements with V and J assigned. A fraction of the clones does not appear; measured against another copy, unresolved V genes explain less than half of the discrepancy, and the remainder lacks a known reason. Clone size and V and J calls were adopted from that table, with D and trimming inferred from the DNA. This sample has about 440,000 clones in its table, and 70% to 90% of those were observed once. Roughly 12% of the sample lies in the top ten.

The sequence was obtained from a woman aged 45 to 65 with COVID-19, enrolled during active disease. The sequence joins TRBV5-4 to TRBJ1-1; 9 bases in the middle match TRBD1. The sample comprised peripheral blood. The DNA sequence follows: TGTGCCAGCAGCACCAGGACAGGGGACACTGAAGCTTTCTTT. This translates into CASSTRTGDTEAFF.